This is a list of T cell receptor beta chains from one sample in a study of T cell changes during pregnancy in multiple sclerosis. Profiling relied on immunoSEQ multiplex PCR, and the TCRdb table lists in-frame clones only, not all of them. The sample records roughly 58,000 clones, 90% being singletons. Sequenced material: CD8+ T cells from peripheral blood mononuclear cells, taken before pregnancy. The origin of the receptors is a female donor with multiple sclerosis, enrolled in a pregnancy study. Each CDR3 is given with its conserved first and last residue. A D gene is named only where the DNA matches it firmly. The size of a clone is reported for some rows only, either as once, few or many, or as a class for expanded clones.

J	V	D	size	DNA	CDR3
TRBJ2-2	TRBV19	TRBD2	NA	TGTGCCAGTAGTGCGGCGGGGGGGAGTACCGGGGAGCTGTTTTTT	CASSAAGGSTGELFF
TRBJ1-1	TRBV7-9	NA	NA	TGTGCCAGCAGCTTAGGTCCAGGCGGGGCCCCCAACACTGAAGCTTTCTTT	CASSLGPGGAPNTEAFF
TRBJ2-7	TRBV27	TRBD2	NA	TGTGCCAGCGGGGGGGGGAACTACGAGCAGTACTTC	CASGGGNYEQYF
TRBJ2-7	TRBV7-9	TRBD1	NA	TGTGCCAGCAGCCCTGGACAGGGGGGGTACTTC	CASSPGQGGYF
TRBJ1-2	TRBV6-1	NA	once	TGTGCCAGTCCTGCAGGGAGGAGTTTTGATGGCTACACCTTC	CASPAGRSFDGYTF
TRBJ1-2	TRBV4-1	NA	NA	TGCGCCAGCAGCCAAGATGTTGAAGGGGCTGCGTCGACTTATGGCTACACCTTC	CASSQDVEGAASTYGYTF
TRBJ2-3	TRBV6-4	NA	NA	TGTGCCAGCAGCCCCGAAAGGACGGGACACGGATACACAGATACGCAGTATTTT	CASSPERTGHGYTDTQYF
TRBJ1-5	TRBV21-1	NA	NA	TGTGCCAGCAGCAATTATCAAAACCTAGGAGAGAATCAGCCCCAGCATTTT	CASSNYQNLGENQPQHF
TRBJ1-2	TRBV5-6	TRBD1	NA	TGTGCCAGCAGTTGGGGACAGTCAGTCTATGGCTACACCTTC	CASSWGQSVYGYTF
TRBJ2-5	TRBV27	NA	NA	TGTGCCAGCAGTCCCACGGGAGCGGTCGGTTCAGAGACCCAGTACTTC	CASSPTGAVGSETQYF
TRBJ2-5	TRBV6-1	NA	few	TGTGCCAGCAGTGAACTCGGGTCCTCGGAGACCCAGTACTTC	CASSELGSSETQYF
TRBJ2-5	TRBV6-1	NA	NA	TGTGCCAGCCTAGGATTGGCTGAGACCCAGTACTTC	CASLGLAETQYF
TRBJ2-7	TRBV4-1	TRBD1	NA	TGCGCCAGCAGCCCTCTGACAGGGACCTCCTACGAGCAGTACTTC	CASSPLTGTSYEQYF